This T cell receptor beta chain is drawn from a study of Ad26.COV2.S vaccination and SARS-CoV-2 variants. For this clone: The target antigen is unknown.

Study results and limitations: Recipients of vaccine and of placebo showed similar breadth of their non-spike TCR repertoires. There was reportedly substantial breadth in spike-specific CD8+ and CD4+ T cell responses after vaccination.

Germline CDR1 SGHTA, CDR2 FQGNSA. The V end was cut by 1 base, the J end by 8 bases, with 8 bases between. This CDR3 is built from 13 residues. The method was immunoSEQ multiplex PCR; TCRdb's version includes in-frame clones alone and lacks a portion of them. The table shows fewer than 150,000 clones, with about nine tenths occurring only once. The source is a human donor who had recovered from COVID-19. This chain uses TRBV7-2 with TRBJ1-4, with D uncertain. The sample consisted of peripheral blood, taken after recovery from COVID-19. Written as DNA, the CDR3 is TGTGCCAGCAGCTTAGGTCAGAGCGAAAAACTGTTTTTT. This translates into CASSLGQSEKLFF.